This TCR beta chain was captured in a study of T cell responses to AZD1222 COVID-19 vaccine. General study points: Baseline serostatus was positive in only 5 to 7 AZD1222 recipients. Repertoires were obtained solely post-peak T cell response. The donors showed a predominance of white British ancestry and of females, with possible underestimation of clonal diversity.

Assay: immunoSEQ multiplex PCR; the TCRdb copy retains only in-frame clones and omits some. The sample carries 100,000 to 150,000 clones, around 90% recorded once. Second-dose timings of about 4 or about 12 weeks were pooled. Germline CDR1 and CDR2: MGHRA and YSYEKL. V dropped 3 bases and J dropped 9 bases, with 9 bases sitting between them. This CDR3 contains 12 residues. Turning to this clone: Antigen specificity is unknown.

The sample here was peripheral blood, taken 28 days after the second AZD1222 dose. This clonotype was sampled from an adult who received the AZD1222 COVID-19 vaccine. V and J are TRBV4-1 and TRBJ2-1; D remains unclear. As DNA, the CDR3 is TGCGCCAGCAGCCATGACCTTCGTGAGCAGTTCTTC. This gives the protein CASSHDLREQFF.